Below, 5 T cell receptor beta chains from the same sample are listed, as sequenced in a study of CD8 T cells in ankylosing spondylitis. Study conclusions and caveats: A TCR beta motif of fewer than ten highly homologous variants appeared characteristic of ankylosing spondylitis blood.

These TCRs' antigens remain unknown. TCRdb re-called the 5' RACE reads with MiXCR, one entry per CDR3 protein. This sample carries approximately 400,000 distinct CDR3 sequences, about 25% of them seen once, and the ten largest clones take 0.75% to 0.9%. What was sequenced was blood, either unsorted or a sorted T cell fraction (not recorded which). These receptors came from a male donor with ankylosing spondylitis.

The V call is TRBV7-2, the J call TRBJ2-3; 9 nucleotides match TRBD1. With V trimmed by 5 bases and J by 2 bases, 5 bases remained unmatched. Germline CDR1 is SGHTA and CDR2 is FQGNSA. The CDR3 is 15 residues long. The CDR3 reads CASSVRDRVTDTQYF. The CDR3, as DNA: TGTGCCAGCAGCGTCCGGGACAGGGTCACAGATACGCAGTATTTT. The entire variable domain, with the rest obtained from reference TRBV7-2 and TRBJ2-3, is as follows: GAGVSQSPSNKVTEKGKDVELRCDPISGHTALYWYRQSLGQGLEFLIYFQGNSAPDKSGLPSDRFSAERTGGSVSTLTIQRTQQEDSAVYLCASSVRDRVTDTQYFGPGTRLTVL.

This clonotype has at least ten counts. The chain uses TRBV5-1 and TRBJ2-1; TRBD2 might be the D (6 bases). V lost 0 bases and J lost 3, with 25 bases in between. This CDR3 has 20 residues. CDR1 and CDR2 from the germline V gene are SGHRS and YFSETQ. In nucleotides, the CDR3 is TGCGCCAGCAGCTTGGGAACCCTCCCCGGGCAAGTCGGGAGCTACAATGAGCAGTTCTTC. It is translated as CASSLGTLPGQVGSYNEQFF.

The chain joins TRBV5-1 to TRBJ1-1, with D possibly being TRBD1 (5 bases). The CDR3 extends over 13 amino acids. V was shortened by 4 bases and J by 1 base, with 8 bases between the two germline ends. CDR1 and CDR2 from the germline V gene are SGHRS and YFSETQ. The CDR3 sequence: CASSADTNTEAFF. The CDR3 coding sequence is TGCGCCAGCAGCGCGGACACGAACACTGAAGCTTTCTTT.

This clonotype appeared a few times. The chain employs TRBV5-1 and TRBJ1-4; 8 bases line up with TRBD1. The junction had 11 bases not matched to a gene; V was cut back by 4 bases and J by 0 bases. Germline CDR1 reads SGHRS; CDR2 reads YFSETQ. The CDR3 totals 18 residues. CDR3 nucleotides: TGCGCCAGCAGCCCGATAGACAGGGGCCTAGCAACTAATGAAAAACTGTTTTTT. Residues: CASSPIDRGLATNEKLFF.

The rearrangement joins TRBV15 to TRBJ2-7; no definite D call. The CDR3 consists of 15 residues. The V end was cut by 0 bases, the J end by 2 bases, with 11 bases between. The V gene's germline CDR1 is LNHNV and CDR2 YYDKDF (reference sequence). The CDR3 sequence is CATSRDSGTTYEQYF. The CDR3 nucleotides are TGTGCCACCAGCAGAGATAGTGGTACAACCTACGAGCAGTACTTC.